Following are 6 T cell receptor beta chains from one sample sequenced in a study of OX40 agonist ivuxolimab in advanced cancers. The data were produced by immunoSEQ multiplex PCR, yet TCRdb's version contains in-frame clones alone and is incomplete. The sample yields about 67,000 clones, about 84% seen once. The sample in question was CD4+ or CD8+ T cells sorted from blood, obtained in a trial of the OX40 agonist ivuxolimab. The receptors come from an adult with an advanced solid tumor such as melanoma, head and neck, liver or kidney cancer.

The chain joins TRBV25-1 to TRBJ2-3; D unresolved. The CDR3 contains 17 residues. Looked up from germline, CDR1 is MGHDK and CDR2 is SYGVNS. V shed 3 bases and J shed 0 bases, with 16 bases lying between them. The CDR3: CASSDPGTRNSTDTQYF. The DNA of the CDR3 is TGTGCCAGCAGTGATCCGGGCACACGCAACAGCACAGATACGCAGTATTTT.

The V call is TRBV7-2, the J call TRBJ2-5; no clear D gene. The CDR3 consists of 16 residues. The germline CDR1 and CDR2 sequences are SGHTA and FQGNSA. The V gene lost 1 base and the J gene lost 2 bases, with 14 bases spanning the gap. In DNA, the CDR3 is TGTGCCAGCAGCTTAGGCCCCCCGACTTTACAAGAGACCCAGTACTTC. This codes for CASSLGPPTLQETQYF.

This clone has at least ten counts. The chain carries TRBV7-2 and TRBJ2-7; 9 positions match TRBD2. Germline assignment: CDR1 SGHTA and CDR2 FQGNSA. The CDR3 covers 17 residues. V shed 5 bases, J shed 7 bases, and the junction held 18 bases outside the gene matches. The CDR3 spells CASSQAGDSGGVWEQYF. DNA of the CDR3: TGTGCCAGCAGCCAAGCTGGGGATAGCGGGGGAGTTTGGGAGCAGTACTTC.

The J gene is TRBJ1-1, the V gene TRBV28; unclear D gene. Deletions cut 2 bases from V and 0 bases from J, with 10 bases between. Per germline, CDR1 MDHEN and CDR2 SYDVKM. This CDR3 is built from 15 residues. The CDR3 spells CASSLLSRVNTEAFF. The CDR3, as DNA: TGTGCCAGCAGTTTACTATCCCGGGTGAACACTGAAGCTTTCTTT.

The rearrangement joins TRBV2 to TRBJ1-5, with a weak D call TRBD1 (6 bases). Germline V lookup: CDR1 SNHLY, CDR2 FYNNEI. Trimming removed 7 bases from V and 5 bases from J, with 12 bases in between. CDR3 length: 13 residues. The CDR3 loop is CASIRDTDQPQHF. CDR3 bases: TGTGCCAGCATCCGGGACACCGATCAGCCCCAGCATTTT.

On this clone: Other nucleotide sequences from this sample produce the same CDR3. This chain uses TRBV5-1 with TRBJ2-3, with D possibly being TRBD2 (7 bases). CDR1 and CDR2 (germline): SGHRS, YFSETQ. Trimming removed 0 bases from V and 1 base from J, with 9 bases in between. The CDR3 spans 15 residues. CDR3 in amino acids: CASSLDGGRTDTQYF. The CDR3 region has the DNA TGCGCCAGCAGCTTGGACGGGGGGCGCACAGATACGCAGTATTTT. Full variable domain (outside the CDR3, taken from reference TRBV5-1 and TRBJ2-3): KAGVTQTPRYLIKTRGQQVTLSCSPISGHRSVSWYQQTPGQGLQFLFEYFSETQRNKGNFPGRFSGRQFSNSRSEMNVSTLELGDSALYLCASSLDGGRTDTQYFGPGTRLTVL.